This TCR beta chain was found in a study of beta chain features in type 1 diabetes. Roughly 110 mL of blood, on average, came from one heparinised draw per donor. Sorting gave populations that all exceeded 95% purity. The investigators reverse transcribed all of the isolated RNA, so they sequenced expressed TCRB transcripts. Millions of reads, on average, came from each naive, central memory and regulatory T cell sample. Clones were read by immunoSEQ multiplex PCR, and TCRdb kept only the in-frame ones, dropping some. The profile shows roughly 170,000 clones, about an eighth of them singletons. CDR1 is SGDLS, CDR2 YYNGEE, per germline. V was shortened by 4 bases and J by 7 bases, with 14 bases between the two germline ends. The CDR3 has 14 amino acids. A remark on this clone: Antigen: not known.

Study-level findings and limits: Significant though moderate, a shortening of TCRB CDR3s appeared in all four CD4+ subsets of Type 1 diabetes patients.

The clonotype was recovered from a woman in her late teens or twenties in good health. This chain joins TRBV9 and TRBJ1-4; D is unclear. Sequencing was carried out using central memory CD4+ T cells from blood. The CDR3 nucleotides read TGTGCCAGCAGCCTGGGAGGGCGGGGTGAAAAACTGTTTTTT. Translating it yields CASSLGGRGEKLFF.